A selection of T cell receptor beta chains follows, all from one sample in a study of molecular identifiers for immune sequencing clone quantification. MiXCR, run by TCRdb on the PCR reads, gives a single entry per CDR3 protein. The table includes some 580,000 distinct CDR3 sequences, 25% detected once. The material sequenced was naive CD8+ T cells from blood, with Jurkat cell RNA spiked in. The receptor source for this set is a human donor in good health. Some libraries in this study had Jurkat cell RNA spiked in. CDR3s include the opening cysteine and the closing phenylalanine or tryptophan. The D gene is left open where the match is weak. Expanded clones are given a class, and other clones once, few, many or no size at all.

CDR3 protein: CASSQDGGSLNFF
CDR3 DNA: TGCGCCAGCAGCCAAGACGGTGGCAGCCTAAACTTTTTT
clone size: many
J gene: TRBJ1-1
D gene: .
V gene: TRBV4-3

CDR3 protein: CASSMGWGASDTQYF
CDR3 DNA: TGTGCCAGTAGCATGGGCTGGGGCGCCTCAGATACGCAGTATTTT
clone size: few
J gene: TRBJ2-3
D gene: .
V gene: TRBV19

CDR3 protein: CASSQDASGPYEQYF
CDR3 DNA: TGCGCCAGCAGCCAAGACGCTAGCGGACCATACGAGCAGTACTTC
clone size: .
J gene: TRBJ2-7
D gene: TRBD2
V gene: TRBV4-3

CDR3 protein: CASSAHGGRAYEQYF
CDR3 DNA: TGTGCCAGCAGCGCCCACGGGGGTAGAGCCTACGAGCAGTACTTC
clone size: many
J gene: TRBJ2-7
D gene: .
V gene: TRBV9

CDR3 protein: CSAQTPGQGYQPQHF
CDR3 DNA: TGCAGTGCGCAAACCCCGGGACAGGGGTACCAGCCCCAGCATTTT
clone size: .
J gene: TRBJ1-5
D gene: TRBD1
V gene: TRBV20-1

CDR3 protein: CASSRLDRAVSAGELFF
CDR3 DNA: TGCGCCAGCAGCCGACTAGACAGGGCGGTTTCGGCCGGGGAGCTGTTTTTT
clone size: many
J gene: TRBJ2-2
D gene: .
V gene: TRBV5-1

CDR3 protein: CASSQDLADPRLAQHF
CDR3 DNA: TGCGCCAGCAGCCAAGATCTGGCAGACCCGAGATTGGCCCAGCATTTT
clone size: many
J gene: TRBJ1-5
D gene: .
V gene: TRBV4-3

CDR3 protein: CASSPTSHEQYF
CDR3 DNA: TGTGCCAGCAGCCCGACATCTCACGAGCAGTACTTC
clone size: .
J gene: TRBJ2-7
D gene: .
V gene: TRBV5-4

CDR3 protein: CSATGGTGLAETQYF
CDR3 DNA: TGCAGTGCTACGGGCGGGACAGGGTTGGCCGAGACCCAGTACTTC
clone size: .
J gene: TRBJ2-5
D gene: TRBD1
V gene: TRBV20-1

CDR3 protein: CASSLASAGGNEQFF
CDR3 DNA: TGTGCCAGCAGCTTAGCCAGCGCGGGGGGGAATGAGCAGTTCTTC
clone size: few
J gene: TRBJ2-1
D gene: TRBD2
V gene: TRBV7-3

CDR3 protein: CASSQGFYEQYF
CDR3 DNA: TGTGCCAGCAGCCAGGGGTTTTACGAGCAGTACTTC
clone size: .
J gene: TRBJ2-7
D gene: .
V gene: TRBV3-1

CDR3 protein: CASSFRRGSGANVLAF
CDR3 DNA: TGTGCCAGCAGTTTCAGAAGGGGCTCTGGGGCCAACGTCCTGGCTTTC
clone size: .
J gene: TRBJ2-6
D gene: .
V gene: TRBV27

CDR3 protein: CSARTGWVWKNTEAFF
CDR3 DNA: TGCAGTGCAAGGACAGGGTGGGTGTGGAAGAACACTGAAGCTTTCTTT
clone size: .
J gene: TRBJ1-1
D gene: TRBD1
V gene: TRBV20-1

CDR3 protein: CASSLEGGGLETQYF
CDR3 DNA: TGCGCCAGCAGCTTGGAGGGGGGCGGATTAGAGACCCAGTACTTC
clone size: many
J gene: TRBJ2-5
D gene: .
V gene: TRBV5-1

CDR3 protein: CASSLANQPRHF
CDR3 DNA: TGTGCCAGCAGTTTAGCCAATCAGCCCCGGCATTTT
clone size: .
J gene: TRBJ1-5
D gene: .
V gene: TRBV28

CDR3 protein: CASSQDFGTYNSPLHF
CDR3 DNA: TGCGCCAGCAGCCAAGACTTCGGAACCTATAATTCACCCCTCCACTTT
clone size: few
J gene: TRBJ1-6
D gene: .
V gene: TRBV4-3

CDR3 protein: CASSYGTPRELFF
CDR3 DNA: TGTGCCAGCAGTTACGGGACGCCCAGGGAGCTGTTTTTT
clone size: few
J gene: TRBJ2-2
D gene: .
V gene: TRBV7-2

CDR3 protein: CASSPGAGFGSTDTQYF
CDR3 DNA: TGTGCCAGCAGCCCCGGGGCGGGATTTGGGAGCACAGATACGCAGTATTTT
clone size: .
J gene: TRBJ2-3
D gene: .
V gene: TRBV2

CDR3 protein: CASSPGGGPYVGQYF
CDR3 DNA: TGTGCCAGCAGCCCCGGAGGAGGTCCCTACGTAGGGCAGTACTTC
clone size: many
J gene: TRBJ2-7
D gene: .
V gene: TRBV9

CDR3 protein: CASSSAGTGITDTQYF
CDR3 DNA: TGTGCCAGCAGCTCCGCCGGGACAGGCATAACAGATACGCAGTATTTT
clone size: .
J gene: TRBJ2-3
D gene: TRBD1
V gene: TRBV11-2

CDR3 protein: CASSQRPGTGLDTEAFF
CDR3 DNA: TGTGCCAGCAGTCAACGACCCGGGACAGGGTTGGACACTGAAGCTTTCTTT
clone size: .
J gene: TRBJ1-1
D gene: TRBD1
V gene: TRBV12-3/TRBV12-4

CDR3 protein: CASSPRRAGGPGYEQYF
CDR3 DNA: TGTGCCAGCAGCCCGAGGAGAGCGGGGGGGCCGGGTTACGAGCAGTACTTC
clone size: .
J gene: TRBJ2-7
D gene: TRBD2
V gene: TRBV7-9

CDR3 protein: CASSLGTGLMIYEQYF
CDR3 DNA: TGTGCCAGCAGCCTAGGGACAGGATTGATGATCTACGAGCAGTACTTC
clone size: few
J gene: TRBJ2-7
D gene: TRBD1
V gene: TRBV5-6

CDR3 protein: CSVEGQGAFRTVKYQETQYF
CDR3 DNA: TGCAGCGTTGAAGGTCAGGGGGCGTTCCGGACGGTCAAGTACCAAGAGACCCAGTACTTC
clone size: many
J gene: TRBJ2-5
D gene: TRBD1
V gene: TRBV29-1

CDR3 protein: CASRRDTNTGNTIYF
CDR3 DNA: TGTGCCAGCAGACGGGACACGAACACTGGAAACACCATATATTTT
clone size: .
J gene: TRBJ1-3
D gene: .
V gene: TRBV27

CDR3 protein: CASSSTGTSDNEQFF
CDR3 DNA: TGCGCCAGCAGCTCTACCGGGACTAGCGACAATGAGCAGTTCTTC
clone size: .
J gene: TRBJ2-1
D gene: TRBD2
V gene: TRBV5-1

CDR3 protein: CASSDPGTGNTDTQYF
CDR3 DNA: TGCGCCAGCAGCGATCCCGGGACAGGGAACACAGATACGCAGTATTTT
clone size: .
J gene: TRBJ2-3
D gene: TRBD1
V gene: TRBV5-1

CDR3 protein: CASSPTALAGETQYF
CDR3 DNA: TGTGCCAGCAGCCCAACGGCACTAGCGGGAGAGACCCAGTACTTC
clone size: many
J gene: TRBJ2-5
D gene: TRBD2
V gene: TRBV7-9

CDR3 protein: CASSLEAGVAYEQFF
CDR3 DNA: TGTGCCAGCAGCTTAGAAGCGGGAGTAGCGTATGAGCAGTTCTTC
clone size: once
J gene: TRBJ2-1
D gene: TRBD2
V gene: TRBV7-2

CDR3 protein: CASRSGLVYEQYF
CDR3 DNA: TGTGCCAGCAGATCGGGACTAGTCTACGAGCAGTACTTC
clone size: .
J gene: TRBJ2-7
D gene: TRBD2
V gene: TRBV6-5

CDR3 protein: CASREDTSSYNEQFF
CDR3 DNA: TGTGCCAGCAGGGAGGACACGAGCTCCTACAATGAGCAGTTCTTC
clone size: .
J gene: TRBJ2-1
D gene: .
V gene: TRBV28

CDR3 protein: CASSRTENQPQHF
CDR3 DNA: TGTGCCAGCAGCCGAACTGAGAATCAGCCCCAGCATTTT
clone size: many
J gene: TRBJ1-5
D gene: .
V gene: TRBV7-9

CDR3 protein: CSARDGLSEQYF
CDR3 DNA: TGCAGTGCTAGAGATGGACTTAGCGAGCAGTACTTC
clone size: many
J gene: TRBJ2-7
D gene: .
V gene: TRBV20-1

CDR3 protein: CASSSRTGYPSNEQFF
CDR3 DNA: TGTGCCAGCAGTTCCAGGACAGGGTACCCATCTAATGAGCAGTTCTTC
clone size: few
J gene: TRBJ2-1
D gene: TRBD1
V gene: TRBV27

CDR3 protein: CASSYVAGLQTRAKNIQYF
CDR3 DNA: TGTGCCAGCAGTTACGTAGCGGGTCTCCAAACACGAGCCAAAAACATTCAGTACTTC
clone size: many
J gene: TRBJ2-4
D gene: TRBD2
V gene: TRBV6-2/TRBV6-3